This TCR beta chain was found in a study of blood T cell repertoires in COVID-19. Whole-study context: The study drew acute and convalescent COVID-19 samples from the United States, Italy and Spain. Nucleic acid was either cDNA or gDNA, and it came from T cells, B-cell-depleted T cells, or PBMCs.

The study recruited people aged about 18 to 95 years across more than 20 US areas. Exposed enrollees encountered a COVID-19 case at some point within 2 weeks before study entry. The method was immunoSEQ multiplex PCR; TCRdb's version includes in-frame clones alone and lacks a portion of them. The sample records approximately 300,000 clones, around nine tenths being singletons. Sequenced: PBMCs or T cells enriched from blood (not recorded which). This sequence originates from a woman under 40 who had been exposed to COVID-19.

This CDR3 reads CASSGRDSINEKLFF. CDR3 bases: TGTGCCAGTAGTGGCCGGGACAGCATAAATGAAAAACTGTTTTTT. V is TRBV19 and J is TRBJ1-4; 7 bases are a match to TRBD1. The CDR3 runs 15 residues. V dropped 5 bases and J dropped 5; count of bases not matched to a gene: 8. CDR1 LNHDA and CDR2 SQIVND come from the germline V gene (reference sequence).